Following are 13 T cell receptor beta chains from one sample sequenced in a study of T-cell memory formation after mild COVID-19. TCRdb re-called the 5' RACE reads with MiXCR, one entry per CDR3 protein. The data contain 350,000 to 450,000 distinct CDR3 sequences, around 27% of them singletons. The specimen sequenced was PBMCs or a T cell subset sorted from them (not recorded which). The source of these receptors is an adult woman who had mild COVID-19 (a few samples of this study predate the infection). Cell type and time point are not known.

This clonotype came up a few times. The chain uses TRBV5-1 and TRBJ2-7; D might be TRBD2 (5 bases). Deletions cut 0 bases from V and 2 bases from J, with 12 bases between. CDR3 length: 15 residues. CDR1 is SGHRS and CDR2 is YFSETQ in the germline V gene. In DNA, the CDR3 is TGCGCCAGCAGCTTGGCGCGGACGGGAACCTACGAGCAGTACTTC. Translated: CASSLARTGTYEQYF.

This clonotype was seen only a few times. The chain has TRBV5-6 and TRBJ2-7; weak D call: TRBD2 (6 bases). The CDR3 is 15 residues long. Germline V CDR1 and CDR2: SGHDT, YYEEEE. The V end was cut by 5 bases, the J end by 0 bases, with 15 bases between. CDR3 bases: TGTGCCAGCAGTTTCGCAGGGAGGAGCTCCTACGAGCAGTACTTC. Translated: CASSFAGRSSYEQYF.

The gene calls are TRBV14 and TRBJ1-6, with a possible D match to TRBD1 (6 bases). CDR1 is SGHDN, CDR2 FVKESK, per germline. V lost 0 bases to trimming and J lost 9 bases, with 9 bases between them. The CDR3 consists of 14 residues. The CDR3 spells CASSQDRGGSPLHF. The CDR3 nucleotides are TGTGCCAGCAGCCAAGACAGGGGCGGTTCACCCCTCCACTTT.

This clonotype was detected only a few times. This chain links TRBV12-3 or TRBV12-4 with TRBJ2-2, with 9 bases aligning to TRBD2. The V segment lost 3 bases and the J segment 4 bases; nucleotides outside the gene matches: 3. The CDR3 is 15 residues long. The CDR3 nucleotides are TGTGCCAGCAGTTTCCGACTAGCGGCCACCGGGGAGCTGTTTTTT. Translating it yields CASSFRLAATGELFF.

This chain connects TRBV20-1 to TRBJ2-7, with D perhaps matching TRBD2 (5 bases). The CDR3 has 11 residues. Trimming cost V 2 bases and J 3 bases, with 5 bases left between them. Germline CDR1 reads DFQATT; CDR2 reads SNEGSKA (reference sequence). Here the CDR3 reads CSARRGYEQYF. The CDR3 region has the DNA TGCAGTGCTAGACGGGGCTACGAGCAGTACTTC.

This clonotype was seen only a few times. V gene TRBV7-8 combines with J gene TRBJ2-3, with D tentatively TRBD2 (5 bases). The V gene lost 1 base and the J gene lost 6 bases, with 14 bases spanning the gap. Per the germline V gene, CDR1 is SGHVS and CDR2 is FQNEAQ. The CDR3 runs to 15 residues. As DNA, the CDR3 is TGTGCCAGCAGCTTAGAGGGTTCGTGGAGGGATACGCAGTATTTT. Translation: CASSLEGSWRDTQYF. The whole variable domain, remainder taken from reference TRBV7-8 and TRBJ2-3, is GAGVSQSPRYKVAKRGQDVALRCDPISGHVSLFWYQQALGQGPEFLTYFQNEAQLDKSGLPSDRFFAERPEGSVSTLKIQRTQQEDSAVYLCASSLEGSWRDTQYFGPGTRLTVL.

The J gene is TRBJ1-2, the V gene TRBV5-1, with 9 bases that match TRBD1. The CDR3 is 16 residues long. The junction had 13 bases not matched to a gene; V was cut back by 3 bases and J by 7 bases. Germline loops: CDR1 SGHRS, CDR2 YFSETQ. The DNA for the CDR3 is TGCGCCAGCAGCTCCAGACCGGGACAGGGAGCGGTTGGCTACACCTTC. Its protein is CASSSRPGQGAVGYTF.

The V gene is TRBV28, the J gene TRBJ2-7; no definite D call. The germline V gene has CDR1 MDHEN and CDR2 SYDVKM. V shed 5 bases and J shed 0 bases, with 14 bases lying between them. The CDR3 has 15 amino acids. The CDR3 DNA is TGTGCCAGCAGTCTCGGCTGGGAAAGCTCCTACGAGCAGTACTTC. It encodes CASSLGWESSYEQYF.

This clonotype has just a few counts. This chain connects TRBV4-1 to TRBJ1-2, with 11 bases fitting TRBD1. From germline, CDR1 is MGHRA and CDR2 YSYEKL. J gave up 4 bases and V 1 base, and 14 bases lay outside the gene matches. This CDR3 region has 19 residues. The CDR3 region is CASSQVPGTGGTWSYGYTF. CDR3 sequence (DNA): TGCGCCAGCAGCCAAGTACCCGGGACAGGGGGGACGTGGAGCTATGGCTACACCTTC.

V and J are TRBV27 and TRBJ2-3; 7 bases fit TRBD1. The CDR3 contains 19 residues. V lost 1 base, J lost 3 bases, and 16 bases stayed unmatched. CDR1 is MNHEY and CDR2 is SMNVEV in the germline V gene (reference sequence). The CDR3 sequence is CASSLWLGDSSVRTDTQYF. The CDR3 DNA follows: TGTGCCAGCAGTTTATGGCTGGGGGACAGCTCCGTGAGAACAGATACGCAGTATTTT.

This clonotype came up a few times. This chain joins TRBV5-1 and TRBJ2-2; 7 nucleotides align to TRBD1. J gave up 3 bases and V 3 bases, and 8 bases lay outside the gene matches. The CDR3 contains 16 residues. Germline CDR1 SGHRS, CDR2 YFSETQ. The CDR3 sequence: CASSSDYRGYTGELFF. The CDR3 DNA reads TGCGCCAGCAGCTCTGATTACAGGGGATACACCGGGGAGCTGTTTTTT.

This clonotype was found a few times. The genes are TRBV12-3 or TRBV12-4 and TRBJ2-4; D possibly matches TRBD1 or TRBD2 (5 bases each). The CDR3 covers 16 residues. V lost 3 bases and J lost 0, with 12 bases in between. The CDR3 coding sequence is TGTGCCAGCAGTTTTTCTCCGGGGCTAGCCAAAAACATTCAGTACTTC. This codes for CASSFSPGLAKNIQYF.

The V gene is TRBV11-2, the J gene TRBJ2-1, with D perhaps matching TRBD2 (7 bases). This CDR3 is built from 13 residues. CDR1 is SGHAT and CDR2 is FQNNGV in the germline V gene. Trimming stripped 5 bases from V and 13 bases from J, with 18 bases between. CDR3 sequence reads: CASSLLQGGLQFF. As DNA, the CDR3 is TGTGCCAGCAGCCTACTACAGGGAGGGCTTCAGTTCTTC.